This T cell receptor (beta chain) was found in a study of Tregs in tolerant kidney transplant recipients. CD4+CD25+CD127- Tregs, CD4+CD25- non-Tregs, CD4 and CD8 cells were sorted. Findings of the study overall: Biological reproducibility was not directly addressed in this study. Findings come from small patient numbers and require larger validation.

The germline gives CDR1 ENHRY, CDR2 SYGVKD. V shed 2 bases and J shed 7 bases, with 15 bases lying between them. The CDR3 contains 15 residues. With regard to this clone: What it binds is not known.

TCRdb keeps only in-frame clones here, not all; method: immunoSEQ multiplex PCR. Of some 250,000 clones listed, roughly 84% were seen once; the top ten hold about 0.68%. This TCR was sampled from a human donor in good health. This chain joins TRBV10-3 and TRBJ2-1; D assignment may be TRBD1 or TRBD2 (5 bases each). The sequenced sample was CD4+ T cells from blood. The CDR3 reads CAISEAVEGLNEQFF. The CDR3 DNA reads TGTGCCATCAGTGAGGCAGTCGAGGGGCTGAATGAGCAGTTCTTC.